One and the same sample provided the 16 T cell receptor beta chains below, sequenced in a study of blood T cell repertoires in COVID-19. Assay: immunoSEQ multiplex PCR; the TCRdb copy retains only in-frame clones and omits some. This repertoire shows fewer than 350,000 clones, roughly 90% found once; its top ten account for just over 1%. Source material: PBMCs or T cells enriched from blood (not recorded which). These receptor sequences come from a woman in her 30s who had been exposed to COVID-19.

V and J are TRBV6-1 and TRBJ1-2; 7 nucleotides align to TRBD1. In germline, CDR1 is MNHNS, CDR2 SASEGT. This CDR3 has 14 residues. With V trimmed by 2 bases and J by 6 bases, 6 bases remained unmatched. CDR3 DNA sequence: TGTGCCAGCAGTGAATTCAAGGGGGCAAATGGCTACACCTTC. It codes for CASSEFKGANGYTF.

The chain couples TRBV19 to TRBJ2-1; D might be TRBD2 (5 bases). The germline V gene encodes CDR1 LNHDA and CDR2 SQIVND (reference sequence). V lost 1 base to trimming and J lost 6 bases, with 13 bases between them. The CDR3 covers 15 residues. CDR3 sequence (DNA): TGTGCCAGTAGTATAGGGGAGTCCCACTTCAATGAGCAGTTCTTC. It codes for CASSIGESHFNEQFF.

This sequence joins TRBV7-8 and TRBJ1-1; D is uncertain. CDR3 length: 14 amino acids. The V gene lost 6 bases and the J gene lost 0 bases, with 11 bases spanning the gap. CDR1 is SGHVS, CDR2 FQNEAQ, per germline. The chain's CDR3 is CASSPTLMNTEAFF. Written as DNA, the CDR3 is TGTGCCAGCAGTCCAACTCTTATGAACACTGAAGCTTTCTTT.

This rearrangement joins TRBV11-2 to TRBJ2-3; TRBD1 is a possible D gene (6 bases). Germline CDR1 is SGHAT and CDR2 is FQNNGV. The CDR3 runs 16 residues. Trimming left V 5 bases short and J 1 base short, with 16 bases between. The CDR3 sequence is CASSPRQVIGTDTQYF. For the CDR3, the DNA is TGTGCCAGCAGCCCCCGACAGGTCATAGGCACAGATACGCAGTATTTT. Drawing the rest from reference TRBV11-2 and TRBJ2-3, the complete variable domain is EAGVAQSPRYKIIEKRQSVAFWCNPISGHATLYWYQQILGQGPKLLIQFQNNGVVDDSQLPKDRFSAERLKGVDSTLKIQPAKLEDSAVYLCASSPRQVIGTDTQYFGPGTRLTVL.

With respect to this clone: Other DNA variants within this sample encode the same CDR3. This rearrangement joins TRBV6-5 to TRBJ2-3, with unresolved D. The length of the CDR3 is 13 residues. The germline V gene has CDR1 MNHEY and CDR2 SVGAGI. V lost 0 bases, J lost 2 bases, and 3 bases lay in between. The CDR3, as DNA: TGTGCCAGCAGTTACTCATACACAGATACGCAGTATTTT. Translated: CASSYSYTDTQYF.

CDR3 loop: CSVEGREGHFTDTQYF. CDR3 sequence (DNA): TGCAGCGTTGAAGGGCGGGAGGGCCACTTCACAGATACGCAGTATTTT. The chain couples TRBV29-1 to TRBJ2-3; 9 bases align to TRBD2. This CDR3 spans 16 amino acids. V lost 1 base to trimming and J lost 2 bases; unmatched junction nucleotides: 7. Germline CDR1 and CDR2: SQVTM and ANQGSEA.

As regards this clone: The same CDR3 can be traced to other DNA sequences in this sample. The rearrangement links TRBV12-3 or TRBV12-4 to TRBJ1-1; D is uncertain. Trimming removed 4 bases at V and 1 base at J, with 7 bases between. This CDR3 has 13 residues. CDR3: CASSSRGNTEAFF. CDR3 nucleotides: TGTGCCAGCAGTTCCCGGGGGAACACTGAAGCTTTCTTT.

V gene TRBV11-2 combines with J gene TRBJ1-3; 9 bases align to TRBD1. The ends lost 5 bases at V and 2 bases at J; junction bases unmatched: 16. The germline CDR1 and CDR2 sequences are SGHAT and FQNNGV. The CDR3 runs to 19 residues. Here the CDR3 reads CASSPRTGVHLRTGNTIYF. CDR3 coding DNA: TGTGCCAGCAGCCCTCGGACAGGGGTCCATCTAAGGACTGGAAACACCATATATTTT.

In this sample, this clone turned up once. This sequence joins TRBV4-1 and TRBJ2-1, with 10 bases aligning to TRBD2. The CDR3 is made up of 18 amino acids. In germline, CDR1 is MGHRA, CDR2 YSYEKL. The V gene end was trimmed by 0 bases and the J gene end by 14 bases; junction bases not matched to a gene: 19. The CDR3 DNA is TGCGCCAGCAGCCAAGATAAGGGCCTCGGGCTAGCGGGAGAGGCAGAGTTCTTC. Translating it yields CASSQDKGLGLAGEAEFF.

This CDR3 reads CASSLDNSYNSPLHF. The CDR3 DNA sequence: TGTGCCAGCAGCTTGGACAACTCCTATAATTCACCCCTCCACTTT. The chain couples TRBV5-4 to TRBJ1-6, with no clear D. Germline assignment: CDR1 SGHNT and CDR2 YYREEE (reference sequence). The V end lost 0 bases, the J end lost 0 bases, and 4 bases lay between the germline ends. The CDR3 has 15 residues.

The chain recombines TRBV6-5 with TRBJ2-1, with D possibly matching TRBD1 (5 bases). Germline-derived CDR1 and CDR2 are MNHEY and SVGAGI. Trimming took off 0 bases at V and 5 bases at J, with 11 bases between the two ends. The CDR3 covers 15 residues. The CDR3: CASSYSKLGHNEQFF. CDR3 nucleotide sequence: TGTGCCAGCAGTTACTCGAAACTGGGGCACAATGAGCAGTTCTTC.

The chain uses TRBV11-2 and TRBJ2-5; TRBD1 aligns across 8 bases. Losses at the gene ends were 5 bases for V and 4 bases for J; bases not matched to a gene: 6. The length of the CDR3 is 14 residues. From germline, CDR1 is SGHAT and CDR2 FQNNGV. CDR3 residues: CASSPQGARETQYF. The CDR3, as DNA: TGTGCCAGCAGCCCCCAGGGGGCGCGAGAGACCCAGTACTTC.

This chain links TRBV30 with TRBJ2-2, with D perhaps matching TRBD2 (6 bases). Germline values: CDR1 GTSNPN, CDR2 SVGIG (reference sequence). V gave up 5 bases and J gave up 4 bases, with 23 bases separating them. The CDR3 is 17 amino acids. CDR3 residues: CAWSGYTSNVPTGELFF. The CDR3, as DNA: TGTGCCTGGTCAGGGTACACTAGCAATGTACCCACCGGGGAGCTGTTTTTT.

V is TRBV24-1 and J is TRBJ1-1; tentative D call: TRBD1 (5 bases). CDR3 length: 13 amino acids. The V end lost 5 bases, the J end lost 4 bases, and 10 bases lay between the germline ends. CDR1 is KGHDR, CDR2 SFDVKD, per germline. This CDR3 reads CATSGGVGTEAFF. In DNA form, the CDR3 reads TGTGCCACCAGTGGGGGGGTTGGCACTGAAGCTTTCTTT.

V is TRBV11-2 and J is TRBJ1-4, with 12 positions matching TRBD1. Germline loops: CDR1 SGHAT, CDR2 FQNNGV. This CDR3 is 16 amino acids long. V lost 3 bases and J lost 5; bases outside the gene matches: 4. DNA for the CDR3: TGTGCCAGCAGCTTGGGACAGGGGGCATGGAATGAAAAACTGTTTTTT. Its translation: CASSLGQGAWNEKLFF.

This chain connects TRBV7-9 to TRBJ1-5, with 7 nucleotides matching TRBD1. J gave up 8 bases and V 6 bases, and 13 bases lay outside the gene matches. CDR3 length: 15 amino acids. The germline CDR1 and CDR2 sequences are SEHNR and FQNEAQ (reference sequence). CDR3 region: CASSPGQAQREPQHF. The CDR3 nucleotides are TGTGCCAGCAGTCCCGGACAGGCCCAACGGGAGCCCCAGCATTTT.